This note documents a single T cell receptor beta chain sequence. Methods used by the authors: Reference gene primer amplification yielded estimated nucleated cell counts. Measured with immunoSEQ multiplex PCR; TCRdb has only the in-frame clones, and not every one. Clone size and V and J calls were adopted from that table, with D and trimming inferred from the DNA. The sample yields some 47,000 clones, about 88% seen once. These data come from a study of blood T cell repertoires in COVID-19. Between the trimmed V and J ends, which lost 1 base and 5 bases, there was a span of 15 bases. CDR3 length: 15 amino acids. Germline V CDR1 and CDR2: SGHDT, YYEEEE.

The chain is built from TRBV5-6 and TRBJ2-5, with TRBD1 as a possible D gene (6 bases). The sequence was collected from a human donor in a cohort sampled during active COVID-19. The specimen sequenced was peripheral blood. The CDR3 DNA follows: TGTGCCAGCAGCTTGCCTAGGGGGTTTTCGGAGACCCAGTACTTC. Encoded protein: CASSLPRGFSETQYF.